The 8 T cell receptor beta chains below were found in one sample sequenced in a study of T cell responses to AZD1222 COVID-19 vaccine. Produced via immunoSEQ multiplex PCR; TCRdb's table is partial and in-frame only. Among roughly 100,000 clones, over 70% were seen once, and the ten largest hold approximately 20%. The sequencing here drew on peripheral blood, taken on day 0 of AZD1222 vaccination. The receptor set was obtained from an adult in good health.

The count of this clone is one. The DNA for the CDR3 is TGCGCCAGCAGCTCGCAGGTAACTGTTGGCACAGATACGCAGTATTTT. This codes for CASSSQVTVGTDTQYF. The V call is TRBV5-1, the J call TRBJ2-3; unclear D gene. Trimming removed 3 bases from V and 1 base from J, with 15 bases in between. Germline assignment: CDR1 SGHRS and CDR2 YFSETQ. The CDR3 has 16 residues.

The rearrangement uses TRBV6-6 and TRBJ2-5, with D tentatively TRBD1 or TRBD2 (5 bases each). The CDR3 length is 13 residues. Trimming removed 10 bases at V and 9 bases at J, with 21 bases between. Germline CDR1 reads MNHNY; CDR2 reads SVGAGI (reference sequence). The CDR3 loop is CATIKGQSGAQYF. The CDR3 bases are TGTGCCACCATAAAGGGGCAGTCCGGGGCCCAGTACTTC.

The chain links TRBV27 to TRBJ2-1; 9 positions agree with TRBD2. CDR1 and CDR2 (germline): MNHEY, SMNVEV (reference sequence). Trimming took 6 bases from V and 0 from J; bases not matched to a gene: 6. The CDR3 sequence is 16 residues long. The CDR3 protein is CASRRLSGGSYNEQFF. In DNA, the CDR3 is TGTGCCAGCAGGCGACTTAGCGGGGGCTCCTACAATGAGCAGTTCTTC.

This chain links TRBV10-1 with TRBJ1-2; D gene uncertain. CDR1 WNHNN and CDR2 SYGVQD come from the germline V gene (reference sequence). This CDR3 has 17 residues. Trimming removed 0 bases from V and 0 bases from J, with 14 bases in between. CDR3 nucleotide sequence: TGCGCCAGCAGTGAGTCACCGACCCTCCGGGCTAACTATGGCTACACCTTC. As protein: CASSESPTLRANYGYTF.

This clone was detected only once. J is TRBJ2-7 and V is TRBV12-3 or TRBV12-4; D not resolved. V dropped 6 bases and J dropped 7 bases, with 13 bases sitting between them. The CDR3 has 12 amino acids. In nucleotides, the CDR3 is TGTGCCAGCAGCTTATGGGGTACGGAGCAGTACTTC. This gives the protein CASSLWGTEQYF.

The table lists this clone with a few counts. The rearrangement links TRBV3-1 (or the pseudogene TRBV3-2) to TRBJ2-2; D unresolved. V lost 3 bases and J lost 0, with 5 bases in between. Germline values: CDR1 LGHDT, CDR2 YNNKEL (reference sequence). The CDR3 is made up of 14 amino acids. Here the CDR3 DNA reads TGTGCCAGCAGCCAGGGGACGAACACCGGGGAGCTGTTTTTT. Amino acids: CASSQGTNTGELFF.

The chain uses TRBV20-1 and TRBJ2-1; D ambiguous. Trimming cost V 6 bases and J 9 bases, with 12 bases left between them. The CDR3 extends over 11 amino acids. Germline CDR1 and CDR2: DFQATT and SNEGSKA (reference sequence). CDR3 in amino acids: CSARPQIEQFF. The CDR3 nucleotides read TGCAGTGCCCGCCCGCAAATTGAGCAGTTCTTC.

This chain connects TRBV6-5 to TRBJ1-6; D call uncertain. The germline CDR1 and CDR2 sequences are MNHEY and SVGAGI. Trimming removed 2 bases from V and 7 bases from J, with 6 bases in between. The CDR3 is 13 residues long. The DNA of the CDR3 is TGTGCCAGCAGTTACGGAAGGAATTCACCCCTCCACTTT. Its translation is CASSYGRNSPLHF.